These 30 T cell receptor beta chains share one sample of origin, sequenced in a study of beta chain features in type 1 diabetes. Of the isolated RNA, all was reverse transcribed, and so the sequenced material was expressed TCRB transcripts. The data were produced by immunoSEQ multiplex PCR, yet TCRdb's version contains in-frame clones alone and is incomplete. Found here are a few hundred thousand clones, roughly 16% of them singletons; the top ten hold roughly 0.019%. Sequenced material: naive CD4+ T cells from blood. These receptors all stem from a woman under 30 in good health.

The CDR3 bases are TGTGCCAGCACCGGCAGGGCAGATACGCAGTATTTT. Amino acid sequence: CASTGRADTQYF. This sequence joins TRBV6-5 and TRBJ2-3, with D perhaps TRBD1 (5 bases). The germline V gene encodes CDR1 MNHEY and CDR2 SVGAGI. The CDR3 runs to 12 residues. Trimming shortened V by 7 bases and J by 4 bases, and 9 bases separated the two germline ends.

The V call is TRBV29-1, the J call TRBJ1-2, with D possibly being TRBD1 (6 bases). V was trimmed by 5 bases and J by 0 bases, leaving 13 bases between them. The CDR3 is made up of 14 amino acids. Germline V gene data show CDR1 as SQVTM and CDR2 as ANQGSEA. This CDR3 is CSVFADRANYGYTF. In nucleotides, the CDR3 is TGCAGCGTTTTTGCGGACAGAGCTAACTATGGCTACACCTTC. The full variable domain, in which reference TRBV29-1 and TRBJ1-2 provide the parts outside the CDR3, is SAVISQKPSRDICQRGTSLTIQCQVDSQVTMMFWYRQQPGQSLTLIATANQGSEATYESGFVIDKFPISRPNLTFSTLTVSNMSPEDSSIYLCSVFADRANYGYTFGSGTRLTVV.

V usage is TRBV28 and J usage is TRBJ2-1; D is unresolved. V shed 3 bases and J shed 0 bases, with 12 bases lying between them. Germline CDR1 MDHEN, CDR2 SYDVKM. This CDR3 has 16 amino acids. The CDR3 nucleotides read TGTGCCAGCAGTTTTCACAGTGTCAGCTCCTACAATGAGCAGTTCTTC. Protein: CASSFHSVSSYNEQFF.

The V gene is TRBV15, the J gene TRBJ2-1; the match to TRBD2 covers 9 bases. The length of the CDR3 is 15 residues. V was pared by 4 bases and J by 5 bases, with 6 bases of the junction left unmatched. Germline CDR1 reads LNHNV; CDR2 reads YYDKDF (reference sequence). In DNA, the CDR3 is TGTGCCACCAGCAAGGGCGGGAGGGTTGACAATGAGCAGTTCTTC. Protein: CATSKGGRVDNEQFF.

The chain uses TRBV5-1 and TRBJ1-1, with 8 bases matching TRBD1. CDR1 is SGHRS, CDR2 YFSETQ, per germline. V lost 5 bases to trimming and J lost 2 bases; unmatched junction nucleotides: 8. The CDR3 has 15 residues. The CDR3, as DNA: TGCGCCAGCAGTTTGCTCGACAGGGGAAACACTGAAGCTTTCTTT. Residues: CASSLLDRGNTEAFF.

The chain carries TRBV19 and TRBJ1-1; D call uncertain. The CDR3 covers 14 residues. From germline, CDR1 is LNHDA and CDR2 SQIVND (reference sequence). V was pared by 5 bases and J by 0 bases, with 10 bases between. The CDR3 sequence is CASSFEALNTEAFF. CDR3 DNA sequence: TGTGCCAGTAGTTTCGAGGCCCTGAACACTGAAGCTTTCTTT.

This clone has more than one count but fewer than ten. The V call is TRBV28, the J call TRBJ1-1, with D tentatively TRBD1 (6 bases). The CDR3 contains 15 residues. CDR1 MDHEN and CDR2 SYDVKM come from the germline V gene. V was trimmed by 4 bases and J by 0 bases, leaving 12 bases between them. CDR3 bases: TGTGCCAGCAGTTCGCCAGGGGATATGAACACTGAAGCTTTCTTT. Its translation: CASSSPGDMNTEAFF.

The J gene is TRBJ1-1, the V gene TRBV5-1, with 7 bases aligning to TRBD1. The germline CDR1 and CDR2 sequences are SGHRS and YFSETQ. This CDR3 comprises 15 residues. V lost 4 bases to trimming and J lost 4 bases; unmatched junction nucleotides: 10. CDR3 loop: CASSQKTGRGTEAFF. The CDR3 coding sequence is TGCGCCAGCAGCCAAAAGACAGGGCGAGGCACTGAAGCTTTCTTT.

The chain links TRBV11-2 to TRBJ1-1; 10 positions match TRBD1. The V segment lost 5 bases and the J segment 4 bases; nucleotides outside the gene matches: 10. The CDR3 has 16 amino acids. Per germline, CDR1 SGHAT and CDR2 FQNNGV. Written as DNA, the CDR3 is TGTGCCAGCAGCCCGCGGGACAGGGGTTCGGGCACTGAAGCTTTCTTT. It yields the protein CASSPRDRGSGTEAFF.

The chain joins TRBV28 to TRBJ2-7; 9 bases match TRBD1. V dropped 6 bases and J dropped 3; count of bases not matched to a gene: 6. The germline gives CDR1 MDHEN, CDR2 SYDVKM. The CDR3 length is 14 residues. The CDR3 region has the DNA TGTGCCAGCAGGACAGGGGGGGCCGTCTACGAGCAGTACTTC. Translation gives CASRTGGAVYEQYF. Supplemented by reference TRBV28 and TRBJ2-7, the full variable domain reads DVKVTQSSRYLVKRTGEKVFLECVQDMDHENMFWYRQDPGLGLRLIYFSYDVKMKEKGDIPEGYSVSREKKERFSLILESASTNQTSMYLCASRTGGAVYEQYFGPGTRLTVT.

This clone has only a few counts. The V gene is TRBV7-9, the J gene TRBJ2-1; the D gene is possibly TRBD1 (6 bases). Germline V lookup: CDR1 SEHNR, CDR2 FQNEAQ (reference sequence). V shed 5 bases and J shed 0 bases, with 14 bases lying between them. The CDR3 is 16 amino acids. The CDR3 spells CASSKAGVSSYNEQFF. The CDR3 DNA reads TGTGCCAGCAGCAAAGCAGGGGTGAGCTCCTACAATGAGCAGTTCTTC.

V gene TRBV5-1 combines with J gene TRBJ1-2; 8 bases map to TRBD1. Unmatched junction bases numbered 9, after V lost 1 base and J lost 1 base. From germline, CDR1 is SGHRS and CDR2 YFSETQ. This CDR3 has 17 amino acids. CDR3 sequence reads: CASSLTTGGYDNYGYTF. The CDR3 region has the DNA TGCGCCAGCAGCTTGACAACAGGGGGATACGATAACTATGGCTACACCTTC.

This clone was counted between two and nine times. The chain is built from TRBV9 and TRBJ2-7, with 9 bases matching TRBD2. The ends lost 0 bases at V and 6 bases at J; junction bases unmatched: 7. The CDR3 is 15 residues long. From germline, CDR1 is SGDLS and CDR2 YYNGEE. CDR3 DNA: TGTGCCAGCAGCGTAGAGGATAGCGGGAGCCTCGAGCAGTACTTC. It translates to CASSVEDSGSLEQYF. The variable domain in full, with the rest retrieved from reference TRBV9 and TRBJ2-7, is DSGVTQTPKHLITATGQRVTLRCSPRSGDLSVYWYQQSLDQGLQFLIQYYNGEERAKGNILERFSAQQFPDLHSELNLSSLELGDSALYFCASSVEDSGSLEQYFGPGTRLTVT.

This clone occurred a few times. The genes are TRBV6-1 and TRBJ1-2; TRBD1 is a possible D gene (6 bases). Germline V CDR1 and CDR2: MNHNS, SASEGT. V was pared by 4 bases and J by 4 bases, with 19 bases between. The CDR3 is made up of 16 amino acids. The CDR3 DNA follows: TGTGCCAGCAGTGCCTCAGGACAGCAACTCTTCTATGGCTACACCTTC. Amino acid sequence: CASSASGQQLFYGYTF.

This clone was seen only a few times. The chain combines TRBV4-3 with TRBJ1-1; D not resolved. In germline, CDR1 is LGHNA, CDR2 YSLEER. V lost 0 bases to trimming and J lost 7 bases, with 15 bases between them. The CDR3 runs to 15 residues. In DNA, the CDR3 is TGCGCCAGCAGCCAAGACAGGTTATCAACGAATGAAGCTTTCTTT. This encodes CASSQDRLSTNEAFF.

The chain recombines TRBV14 with TRBJ2-7; 10 positions agree with TRBD1. Germline V gives CDR1 SGHDN, CDR2 FVKESK. V was pared by 4 bases and J by 2 bases, with 8 bases of the junction left unmatched. The length of the CDR3 is 16 residues. In DNA form, the CDR3 reads TGTGCCAGCAGCCTTACACCGGGACAGGGGACCTACGAGCAGTACTTC. Amino acids: CASSLTPGQGTYEQYF.

This clone has more than one count but fewer than ten. Other nucleotide sequences in the sample specify the same CDR3. The chain is built from TRBV20-1 and TRBJ2-5, with D unclear. The CDR3 extends over 10 amino acids. The V gene lost 3 bases and the J gene lost 5 bases, with 4 bases spanning the gap. Germline V gives CDR1 DFQATT, CDR2 SNEGSKA (reference sequence). The CDR3 spells CSARRETQYF. CDR3 sequence (DNA): TGCAGTGCTAGGAGGGAGACCCAGTACTTC.

The chain employs TRBV11-2 and TRBJ1-1; D may be TRBD1 (6 bases). The CDR3 consists of 15 residues. From germline, CDR1 is SGHAT and CDR2 FQNNGV. V shed 4 bases and J shed 0 bases, with 12 bases lying between them. CDR3: CASSSSGQMNTEAFF. In nucleotides, the CDR3 is TGTGCCAGCAGCTCCAGTGGACAGATGAACACTGAAGCTTTCTTT. Full variable domain (missing parts from reference TRBV11-2 and TRBJ1-1): EAGVAQSPRYKIIEKRQSVAFWCNPISGHATLYWYQQILGQGPKLLIQFQNNGVVDDSQLPKDRFSAERLKGVDSTLKIQPAKLEDSAVYLCASSSSGQMNTEAFFGQGTRLTVV.

This clone has more than one count but fewer than ten. Additional DNA sequences in this sample encode the identical CDR3. This rearrangement joins TRBV30 to TRBJ2-7; TRBD1 agrees at 7 bases. This CDR3 has 13 residues. V was pared by 7 bases and J by 1 base, with 7 bases of the junction left unmatched. Germline V gene lookup returns CDR1 GTSNPN and CDR2 SVGIG (reference sequence). In DNA, the CDR3 is TGTGCCTACAGGGGTATTGGGTCCTACGAGCAGTACTTC. Protein product: CAYRGIGSYEQYF.

CDR3 DNA sequence: TGTGCCAGCAATCCAACGCGGGATTCCTACGAGCAGTACTTC. It translates to CASNPTRDSYEQYF. The chain couples TRBV25-1 to TRBJ2-7; TRBD2 might be the D (6 bases). The CDR3 runs 14 residues. Germline V lookup: CDR1 MGHDK, CDR2 SYGVNS. V was clipped by 7 bases and J by 1 base, with 14 bases between them.

The rearrangement joins TRBV20-1 to TRBJ1-2; tentative D call: TRBD1 (6 bases). The germline V gene encodes CDR1 DFQATT and CDR2 SNEGSKA (reference sequence). The CDR3 contains 11 residues. The V end was cut by 5 bases, the J end by 4 bases, with 8 bases between. CDR3 nucleotide sequence: TGCAGTGCTGTGGACAGCTATGGCTACACCTTC. This encodes CSAVDSYGYTF.

V usage is TRBV6-4 and J usage is TRBJ2-5; D is ambiguous. The CDR3 covers 14 residues. V dropped 6 bases and J dropped 3 bases, with 14 bases sitting between them. From germline, CDR1 is MRHNA and CDR2 SNTAGT. CDR3 sequence: CASSPEERKETQYF. The CDR3 DNA is TGTGCCAGCAGCCCAGAAGAGCGAAAAGAGACCCAGTACTTC.

The chain couples TRBV27 to TRBJ1-1; 9 bases agree with TRBD1. V lost 7 bases and J lost 1; bases outside the gene matches: 4. From germline, CDR1 is MNHEY and CDR2 SMNVEV (reference sequence). The CDR3 contains 14 residues. The CDR3 reads CASTKQGANTEAFF. Here the CDR3 DNA reads TGTGCCAGCACAAAACAGGGGGCGAACACTGAAGCTTTCTTT.

The chain employs TRBV7-2 and TRBJ2-1; the match to TRBD2 covers 11 bases. V trimming: 0 bases; J trimming: 2 bases; junction bases outside the gene matches: 3. The CDR3 is 17 residues long. CDR1 SGHTA and CDR2 FQGNSA come from the germline V gene. This chain's CDR3 is CASSLALLAGAYNEQFF. The CDR3 DNA sequence: TGTGCCAGCAGCTTAGCGCTACTAGCGGGAGCCTACAATGAGCAGTTCTTC.

Of note for this clone: Other DNA sequences in this sample translate to the same CDR3. The rearrangement uses TRBV6-5 and TRBJ2-7; TRBD2 agrees at 9 bases. Losses at the gene ends were 0 bases for V and 4 bases for J; bases not matched to a gene: 4. CDR1 is MNHEY, CDR2 SVGAGI, per germline. The CDR3 totals 15 residues. The CDR3 nucleotides are TGTGCCAGCAGTTACTCATCGACTAGCGGATACGAGCAGTACTTC. Protein: CASSYSSTSGYEQYF.

The chain uses TRBV30 and TRBJ1-2; D is undetermined. Germline CDR1 is GTSNPN and CDR2 is SVGIG (reference sequence). V dropped 0 bases and J dropped 9 bases, with 20 bases sitting between them. The CDR3 covers 15 residues. The CDR3 loop is CAWSVGSGRRESYTF. For the CDR3, the DNA is TGTGCCTGGAGTGTCGGGAGTGGTCGGCGCGAGAGCTACACCTTC. Looking up the rest from reference TRBV30 and TRBJ1-2 gives the full variable domain: SQTIHQWPATLVQPVGSPLSLECTVEGTSNPNLYWYRQAAGRGLQLLFYSVGIGQISSEVPQNLSASRPQDRQFILSSKKLLLSDSGFYLCAWSVGSGRRESYTFGSGTRLTVV.

The chain joins TRBV18 to TRBJ2-5; 8 nucleotides agree with TRBD1. The J segment lost 10 bases and the V segment lost 6 bases, leaving 10 bases of the junction unmatched. The length of the CDR3 is 13 residues. Germline assignment: CDR1 KGHSH and CDR2 LQKENI. Written as DNA, the CDR3 is TGTGCCAGCTCTCCGGACAGGGACGGGCTCCAGTACTTC. Translated, it gives CASSPDRDGLQYF.

In this sample, this clone turned up once. CDR3 nucleotide sequence: TGTGCCAGCAGCTTCCTTTCGCGGGGGGCATTTGGCGTCACCGGGGAGCTGTTTTTT. Protein product: CASSFLSRGAFGVTGELFF. The chain combines TRBV7-3 with TRBJ2-2, with 8 bases identical to TRBD2. Germline V lookup: CDR1 SGHTA, CDR2 FQGTGA. The CDR3 totals 19 residues. V dropped 3 bases and J dropped 4; count of bases not matched to a gene: 16.

Only a few counts were recorded for this clone. V usage is TRBV11-2 and J usage is TRBJ2-3; D perhaps matches TRBD2 (5 bases). This CDR3 is built from 15 residues. Trimming took off 2 bases at V and 0 bases at J, with 9 bases between the two ends. CDR1 and CDR2 from the germline V gene are SGHAT and FQNNGV. CDR3 bases: TGTGCCAGCAGCTTACGACTATCTAGCACAGATACGCAGTATTTT. Protein sequence: CASSLRLSSTDTQYF. The full variable domain, completed using reference TRBV11-2 and TRBJ2-3, is EAGVAQSPRYKIIEKRQSVAFWCNPISGHATLYWYQQILGQGPKLLIQFQNNGVVDDSQLPKDRFSAERLKGVDSTLKIQPAKLEDSAVYLCASSLRLSSTDTQYFGPGTRLTVL.

The gene calls are TRBV4-3 and TRBJ2-1, with 7 bases fitting TRBD2. Germline CDR1 LGHNA, CDR2 YSLEER. The CDR3 runs to 16 residues. The ends lost 4 bases at V and 2 bases at J; junction bases unmatched: 8. The chain's CDR3 is CASSPRGLAAYNEQFF. The CDR3, as DNA: TGCGCCAGCAGCCCCCGCGGCCTAGCGGCCTACAATGAGCAGTTCTTC.